The entry below describes one T cell receptor beta chain. The data stem from a study of beta chain features in type 1 diabetes. Isolated RNA was reverse transcribed in full, so expressed TCRB transcripts were sequenced. Libraries were prepared by immunoSEQ multiplex PCR; TCRdb keeps only in-frame clonotypes and omits some of them. The sample shows about 160,000 clones, around 8.5% of them seen only once. This sequence originates from a man younger than 30 in good health. The sample was central memory CD4+ T cells from blood.

As DNA, the CDR3 is TGCGCCAGCAGCCCCCCGCGCGACTACAATGAGCAGTTCTTC. Translation: CASSPPRDYNEQFF. V is TRBV5-1 and J is TRBJ2-1; D gene unclear. The CDR3 length is 14 residues. Trimming took 4 bases from V and 3 from J, leaving 11 bases between them. The germline V gene has CDR1 SGHRS and CDR2 YFSETQ.